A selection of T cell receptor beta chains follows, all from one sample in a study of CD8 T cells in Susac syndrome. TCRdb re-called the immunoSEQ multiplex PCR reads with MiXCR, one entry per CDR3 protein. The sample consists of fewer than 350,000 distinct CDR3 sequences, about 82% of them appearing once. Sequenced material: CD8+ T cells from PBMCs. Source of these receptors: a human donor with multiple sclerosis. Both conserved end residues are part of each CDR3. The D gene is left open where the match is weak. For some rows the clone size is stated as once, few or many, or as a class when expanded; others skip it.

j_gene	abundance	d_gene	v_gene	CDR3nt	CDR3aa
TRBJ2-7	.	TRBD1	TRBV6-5	TGTGCCAGCAGTTACCTGGTAGGGGACAGAGACTCCTACGAGCAGTACTTC	CASSYLVGDRDSYEQYF
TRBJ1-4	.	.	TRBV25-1	TGTGCCAGCAGTGAACGTACTTCGGGCAGCGAAAAACTGTTTTTT	CASSERTSGSEKLFF
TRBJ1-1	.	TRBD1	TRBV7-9	TGTGCCGGGACAGGGTTAGGGGCTGAAGCTTTCTTT	CAGTGLGAEAFF
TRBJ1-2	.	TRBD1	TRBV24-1	TGTGCCACCAGTGACGGCCCTTACAGGGGTTATGGCTACACCTTC	CATSDGPYRGYGYTF
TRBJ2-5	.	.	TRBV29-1	TGCAGCATCGAGGCAGGGGTACGTGAGACCCAGTACTTC	CSIEAGVRETQYF
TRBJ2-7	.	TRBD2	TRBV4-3	TGCGCCAGCAGCCAAGATCACGGGAGCGGGAGCGAGCAGTACTTC	CASSQDHGSGSEQYF
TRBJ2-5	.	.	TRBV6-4	TGTGCCAGCAGTGCTCCGAACCAAGAGACCCAGTACTTC	CASSAPNQETQYF
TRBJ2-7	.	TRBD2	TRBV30	TGTGCCTGGACCCCGGGACTAGCGGGACGATACGAGCAGTACTTC	CAWTPGLAGRYEQYF
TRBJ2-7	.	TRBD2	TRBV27	TGTGCCAGCAGTCTGACCGGTAGCGGGAGGGCCTTCTACGAGCAGTACTTC	CASSLTGSGRAFYEQYF
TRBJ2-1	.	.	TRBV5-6	TGTGCCAGCAGCTTGGTACAGGCCTACAATGAGCAGTTCTTC	CASSLVQAYNEQFF
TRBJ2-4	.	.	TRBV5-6	TGTGCCAGCAGCTTGCAGTTAGCCAAAAACATTCAGTACTTC	CASSLQLAKNIQYF
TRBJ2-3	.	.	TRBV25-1	TGTGCCAGCAGTGGGGGATCGGGACTTACAGCTAGCACAGATACGCAGTATTTT	CASSGGSGLTASTDTQYF
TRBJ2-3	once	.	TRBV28	TGTGCCAGCAGCCGGGCCCGGGACTGGCGAGATACGCAGTATTTT	CASSRARDWRDTQYF
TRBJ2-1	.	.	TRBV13	TGTGCCAGCAGCTTAGCAGGGAGTGGGTACAATGAGCAGTTCTTC	CASSLAGSGYNEQFF
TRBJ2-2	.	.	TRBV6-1	TGTGCCAGCAGTGAACCTGGGGGCTCCGGGGAGCTGTTTTTT	CASSEPGGSGELFF
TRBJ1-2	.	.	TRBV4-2	TGTGCCAGCAGCCAAGATCCAGGGCCCAAATATGGCTACACCTTC	CASSQDPGPKYGYTF
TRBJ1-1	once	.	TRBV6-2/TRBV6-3	TGTGCCAGCGCTGACCCCAGGCAGGGGTATACTGAAGCTTTCTTT	CASADPRQGYTEAFF
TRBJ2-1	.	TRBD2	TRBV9	TGTGCCAGCAGCGTATCTCGAGAGGGACTAGCGGGAGAGTATGAGCAGTTCTTC	CASSVSREGLAGEYEQFF
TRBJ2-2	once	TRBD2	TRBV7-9	TGTGCCAGCAGCTCGCTAGCGGAGACAGGGGAGCTGTTTTTT	CASSSLAETGELFF
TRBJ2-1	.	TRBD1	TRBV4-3	TGCGCCAGCAGCGACACCGGGACAGTCAATGAGCAGTTCTTC	CASSDTGTVNEQFF
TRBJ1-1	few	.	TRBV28	TGTGCCAGCAGTTTACAGAACACTGAAGCTTTCTTT	CASSLQNTEAFF
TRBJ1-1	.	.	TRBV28	TGTGCCAGCAGCATACCAGGGGTTACAACTGAAGCTTTCTTT	CASSIPGVTTEAFF
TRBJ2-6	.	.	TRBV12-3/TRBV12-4	TGTGCCAGCAGGTTACACTCTGGGGCCAACGTCCTGACTTTC	CASRLHSGANVLTF
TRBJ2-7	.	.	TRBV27	TGTGCCAGCAGTTCCGGGGCCTCTTTCGAGCAGTACTTC	CASSSGASFEQYF
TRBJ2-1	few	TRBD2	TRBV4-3	TGCGCCAGCAGCCAAGAGCGGGGAGCGGGAGGCTACAATGAGCAGTTCTTC	CASSQERGAGGYNEQFF
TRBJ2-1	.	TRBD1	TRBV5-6	TGTGCCAGCAGCTTCATGACAGGGGCTGGGAATGAGCAGTTCTTC	CASSFMTGAGNEQFF
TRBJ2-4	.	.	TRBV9	TGTGCCAGCAGCGTAGGGACTCCTTTAGCCAAAAACATTCAGTACTTC	CASSVGTPLAKNIQYF
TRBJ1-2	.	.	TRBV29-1	TGCAGCGTTGACGACCGATACACCTTC	CSVDDRYTF
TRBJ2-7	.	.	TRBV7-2	TGTGCCAGCAGCTTAAGGTTGACCCCAAACGAGCAGTACTTC	CASSLRLTPNEQYF
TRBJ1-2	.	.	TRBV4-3	TGCGCCAGCAGCCAAGATAGGGGCCCCTATGGCTACACCTTC	CASSQDRGPYGYTF
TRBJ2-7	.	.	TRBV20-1	TGCAGTGCTAGAGATGTGCAGGCAAGGGACGAGCAGTACTTC	CSARDVQARDEQYF
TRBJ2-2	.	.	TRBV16	TGTGCCAGCAGCCCAGGGGCGGCAGGGGAGCTGTTTTTT	CASSPGAAGELFF
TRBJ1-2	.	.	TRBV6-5	TGTGCCAGCGGAGAATCGACCGTCAGTGGCTACACCTTC	CASGESTVSGYTF
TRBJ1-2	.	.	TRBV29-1	TGCAGCGTTGTGGGGCCCTCTGGCTACACCTTC	CSVVGPSGYTF
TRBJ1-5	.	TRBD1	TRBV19	TGTGCCAGTAGGGGACAGCGAGATAGCAATCAGCCCCAGCATTTT	CASRGQRDSNQPQHF
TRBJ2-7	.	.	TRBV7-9	TGTGCCAGCAGCCCCACCTACGAGCAGTACTTC	CASSPTYEQYF
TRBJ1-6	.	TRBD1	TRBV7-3	TGTGCCAGCAGCTTAGAGGGACAGGGAGGCTCACCCCTCCACTTT	CASSLEGQGGSPLHF
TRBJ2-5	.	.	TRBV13	TGTGCCAGCAGCCCCGCCCCCCGAACGGGAGACCGGGGGACCCAGTACTTC	CASSPAPRTGDRGTQYF
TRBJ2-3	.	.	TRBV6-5	TGTGCCAGCAGTTACTCACTGGGGGCAGATACGCAGTATTTT	CASSYSLGADTQYF
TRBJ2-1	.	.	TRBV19	TGTGCCAGTAGTCCTTGGGACTTGTACGATGAGCAGTTCTTC	CASSPWDLYDEQFF
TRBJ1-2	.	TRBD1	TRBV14	TGTGCCAGCAGCCCTGGACAGGGGTGGGGCTACACCTTC	CASSPGQGWGYTF
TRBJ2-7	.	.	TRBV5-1	TGCGCCAGCGGCCCGCCGGGGCAGGCCTACGAGCAGTACTTC	CASGPPGQAYEQYF
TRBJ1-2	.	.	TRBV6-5	TGTGCCAGCAGTTTCGGACAGAGGTGGAACTATGGCTACACCTTC	CASSFGQRWNYGYTF
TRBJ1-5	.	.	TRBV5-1	TGCGCCAGCAGCTTTACAGGGACTAGCAATCAGCCCCAGCATTTT	CASSFTGTSNQPQHF
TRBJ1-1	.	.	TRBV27	TGTGCCAGCAGCCAGATCCTTCGGGACACTGAAGCTTTCTTT	CASSQILRDTEAFF
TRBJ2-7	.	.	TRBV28	TGTGCCAGCAGCCCTGGACGCCTCCTGTTTCGGGAGCAGTACTTC	CASSPGRLLFREQYF
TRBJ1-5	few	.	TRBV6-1	TGTGCCAGCAGCCAAGGAGGGGTACAGCCCCAGCATTTT	CASSQGGVQPQHF
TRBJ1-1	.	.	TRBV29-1	TGCAGCGGGTTAGGTGGTATAGTCACTGAAGCTTTCTTT	CSGLGGIVTEAFF
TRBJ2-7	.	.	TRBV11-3	TGTGCCAGCAGCTTAGATAGGGGGGGGCCTACCTCCTACGAGCAGTACTTC	CASSLDRGGPTSYEQYF
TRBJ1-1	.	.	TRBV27	TGTGCCAGCAGTCCTCCTAGGCTCGCGAACACTGAAGCTTTCTTT	CASSPPRLANTEAFF
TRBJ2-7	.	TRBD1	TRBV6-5	TGTGCCAGCAGCCCCTTCGAGGGGGCCCACTACGAGCAGTACTTC	CASSPFEGAHYEQYF
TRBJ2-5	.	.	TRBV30	TGTGCCTGGAGTTTATTCAGGGAGACCCAGTACTTC	CAWSLFRETQYF
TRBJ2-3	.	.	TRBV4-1	TGCGCCAGCAGCCAGGTACTCGAGCCTACAGATACGCAGTATTTT	CASSQVLEPTDTQYF
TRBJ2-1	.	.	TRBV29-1	TGCAGCGTTGACGGGGGCGATTACAATGAGCAGTTCTTC	CSVDGGDYNEQFF